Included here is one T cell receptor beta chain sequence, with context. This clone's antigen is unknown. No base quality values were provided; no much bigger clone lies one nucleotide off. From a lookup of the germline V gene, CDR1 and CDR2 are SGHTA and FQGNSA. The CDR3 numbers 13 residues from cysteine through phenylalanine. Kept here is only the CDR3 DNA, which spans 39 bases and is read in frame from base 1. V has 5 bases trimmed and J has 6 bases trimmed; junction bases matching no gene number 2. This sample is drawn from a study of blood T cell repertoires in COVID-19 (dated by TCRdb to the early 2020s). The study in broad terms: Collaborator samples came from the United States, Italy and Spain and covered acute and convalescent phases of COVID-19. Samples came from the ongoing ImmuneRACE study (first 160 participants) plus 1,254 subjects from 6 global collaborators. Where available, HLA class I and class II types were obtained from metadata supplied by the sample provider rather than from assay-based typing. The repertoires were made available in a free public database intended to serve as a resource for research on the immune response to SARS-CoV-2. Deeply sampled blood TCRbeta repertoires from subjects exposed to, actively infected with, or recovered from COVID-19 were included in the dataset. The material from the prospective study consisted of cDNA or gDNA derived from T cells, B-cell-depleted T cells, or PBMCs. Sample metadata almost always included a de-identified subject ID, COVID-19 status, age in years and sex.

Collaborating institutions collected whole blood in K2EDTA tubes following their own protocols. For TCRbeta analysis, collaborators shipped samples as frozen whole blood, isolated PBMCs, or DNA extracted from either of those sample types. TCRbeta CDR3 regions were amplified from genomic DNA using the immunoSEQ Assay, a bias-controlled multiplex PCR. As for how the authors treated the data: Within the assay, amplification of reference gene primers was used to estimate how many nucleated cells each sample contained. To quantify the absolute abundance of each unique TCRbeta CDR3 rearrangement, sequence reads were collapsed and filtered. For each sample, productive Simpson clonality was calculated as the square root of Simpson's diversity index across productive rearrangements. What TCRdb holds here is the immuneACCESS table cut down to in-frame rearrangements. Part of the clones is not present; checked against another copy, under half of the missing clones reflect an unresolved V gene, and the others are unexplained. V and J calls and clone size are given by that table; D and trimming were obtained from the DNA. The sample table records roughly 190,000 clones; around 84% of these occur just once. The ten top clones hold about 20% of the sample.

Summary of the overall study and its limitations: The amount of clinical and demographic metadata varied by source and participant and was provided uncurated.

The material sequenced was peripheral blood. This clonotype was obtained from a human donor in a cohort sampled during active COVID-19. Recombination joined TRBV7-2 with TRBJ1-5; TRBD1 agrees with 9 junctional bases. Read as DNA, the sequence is TGTGCCAGCAGCCTGACAGGGGGTCAGCCCCAGCATTTT. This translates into CASSLTGGQPQHF.